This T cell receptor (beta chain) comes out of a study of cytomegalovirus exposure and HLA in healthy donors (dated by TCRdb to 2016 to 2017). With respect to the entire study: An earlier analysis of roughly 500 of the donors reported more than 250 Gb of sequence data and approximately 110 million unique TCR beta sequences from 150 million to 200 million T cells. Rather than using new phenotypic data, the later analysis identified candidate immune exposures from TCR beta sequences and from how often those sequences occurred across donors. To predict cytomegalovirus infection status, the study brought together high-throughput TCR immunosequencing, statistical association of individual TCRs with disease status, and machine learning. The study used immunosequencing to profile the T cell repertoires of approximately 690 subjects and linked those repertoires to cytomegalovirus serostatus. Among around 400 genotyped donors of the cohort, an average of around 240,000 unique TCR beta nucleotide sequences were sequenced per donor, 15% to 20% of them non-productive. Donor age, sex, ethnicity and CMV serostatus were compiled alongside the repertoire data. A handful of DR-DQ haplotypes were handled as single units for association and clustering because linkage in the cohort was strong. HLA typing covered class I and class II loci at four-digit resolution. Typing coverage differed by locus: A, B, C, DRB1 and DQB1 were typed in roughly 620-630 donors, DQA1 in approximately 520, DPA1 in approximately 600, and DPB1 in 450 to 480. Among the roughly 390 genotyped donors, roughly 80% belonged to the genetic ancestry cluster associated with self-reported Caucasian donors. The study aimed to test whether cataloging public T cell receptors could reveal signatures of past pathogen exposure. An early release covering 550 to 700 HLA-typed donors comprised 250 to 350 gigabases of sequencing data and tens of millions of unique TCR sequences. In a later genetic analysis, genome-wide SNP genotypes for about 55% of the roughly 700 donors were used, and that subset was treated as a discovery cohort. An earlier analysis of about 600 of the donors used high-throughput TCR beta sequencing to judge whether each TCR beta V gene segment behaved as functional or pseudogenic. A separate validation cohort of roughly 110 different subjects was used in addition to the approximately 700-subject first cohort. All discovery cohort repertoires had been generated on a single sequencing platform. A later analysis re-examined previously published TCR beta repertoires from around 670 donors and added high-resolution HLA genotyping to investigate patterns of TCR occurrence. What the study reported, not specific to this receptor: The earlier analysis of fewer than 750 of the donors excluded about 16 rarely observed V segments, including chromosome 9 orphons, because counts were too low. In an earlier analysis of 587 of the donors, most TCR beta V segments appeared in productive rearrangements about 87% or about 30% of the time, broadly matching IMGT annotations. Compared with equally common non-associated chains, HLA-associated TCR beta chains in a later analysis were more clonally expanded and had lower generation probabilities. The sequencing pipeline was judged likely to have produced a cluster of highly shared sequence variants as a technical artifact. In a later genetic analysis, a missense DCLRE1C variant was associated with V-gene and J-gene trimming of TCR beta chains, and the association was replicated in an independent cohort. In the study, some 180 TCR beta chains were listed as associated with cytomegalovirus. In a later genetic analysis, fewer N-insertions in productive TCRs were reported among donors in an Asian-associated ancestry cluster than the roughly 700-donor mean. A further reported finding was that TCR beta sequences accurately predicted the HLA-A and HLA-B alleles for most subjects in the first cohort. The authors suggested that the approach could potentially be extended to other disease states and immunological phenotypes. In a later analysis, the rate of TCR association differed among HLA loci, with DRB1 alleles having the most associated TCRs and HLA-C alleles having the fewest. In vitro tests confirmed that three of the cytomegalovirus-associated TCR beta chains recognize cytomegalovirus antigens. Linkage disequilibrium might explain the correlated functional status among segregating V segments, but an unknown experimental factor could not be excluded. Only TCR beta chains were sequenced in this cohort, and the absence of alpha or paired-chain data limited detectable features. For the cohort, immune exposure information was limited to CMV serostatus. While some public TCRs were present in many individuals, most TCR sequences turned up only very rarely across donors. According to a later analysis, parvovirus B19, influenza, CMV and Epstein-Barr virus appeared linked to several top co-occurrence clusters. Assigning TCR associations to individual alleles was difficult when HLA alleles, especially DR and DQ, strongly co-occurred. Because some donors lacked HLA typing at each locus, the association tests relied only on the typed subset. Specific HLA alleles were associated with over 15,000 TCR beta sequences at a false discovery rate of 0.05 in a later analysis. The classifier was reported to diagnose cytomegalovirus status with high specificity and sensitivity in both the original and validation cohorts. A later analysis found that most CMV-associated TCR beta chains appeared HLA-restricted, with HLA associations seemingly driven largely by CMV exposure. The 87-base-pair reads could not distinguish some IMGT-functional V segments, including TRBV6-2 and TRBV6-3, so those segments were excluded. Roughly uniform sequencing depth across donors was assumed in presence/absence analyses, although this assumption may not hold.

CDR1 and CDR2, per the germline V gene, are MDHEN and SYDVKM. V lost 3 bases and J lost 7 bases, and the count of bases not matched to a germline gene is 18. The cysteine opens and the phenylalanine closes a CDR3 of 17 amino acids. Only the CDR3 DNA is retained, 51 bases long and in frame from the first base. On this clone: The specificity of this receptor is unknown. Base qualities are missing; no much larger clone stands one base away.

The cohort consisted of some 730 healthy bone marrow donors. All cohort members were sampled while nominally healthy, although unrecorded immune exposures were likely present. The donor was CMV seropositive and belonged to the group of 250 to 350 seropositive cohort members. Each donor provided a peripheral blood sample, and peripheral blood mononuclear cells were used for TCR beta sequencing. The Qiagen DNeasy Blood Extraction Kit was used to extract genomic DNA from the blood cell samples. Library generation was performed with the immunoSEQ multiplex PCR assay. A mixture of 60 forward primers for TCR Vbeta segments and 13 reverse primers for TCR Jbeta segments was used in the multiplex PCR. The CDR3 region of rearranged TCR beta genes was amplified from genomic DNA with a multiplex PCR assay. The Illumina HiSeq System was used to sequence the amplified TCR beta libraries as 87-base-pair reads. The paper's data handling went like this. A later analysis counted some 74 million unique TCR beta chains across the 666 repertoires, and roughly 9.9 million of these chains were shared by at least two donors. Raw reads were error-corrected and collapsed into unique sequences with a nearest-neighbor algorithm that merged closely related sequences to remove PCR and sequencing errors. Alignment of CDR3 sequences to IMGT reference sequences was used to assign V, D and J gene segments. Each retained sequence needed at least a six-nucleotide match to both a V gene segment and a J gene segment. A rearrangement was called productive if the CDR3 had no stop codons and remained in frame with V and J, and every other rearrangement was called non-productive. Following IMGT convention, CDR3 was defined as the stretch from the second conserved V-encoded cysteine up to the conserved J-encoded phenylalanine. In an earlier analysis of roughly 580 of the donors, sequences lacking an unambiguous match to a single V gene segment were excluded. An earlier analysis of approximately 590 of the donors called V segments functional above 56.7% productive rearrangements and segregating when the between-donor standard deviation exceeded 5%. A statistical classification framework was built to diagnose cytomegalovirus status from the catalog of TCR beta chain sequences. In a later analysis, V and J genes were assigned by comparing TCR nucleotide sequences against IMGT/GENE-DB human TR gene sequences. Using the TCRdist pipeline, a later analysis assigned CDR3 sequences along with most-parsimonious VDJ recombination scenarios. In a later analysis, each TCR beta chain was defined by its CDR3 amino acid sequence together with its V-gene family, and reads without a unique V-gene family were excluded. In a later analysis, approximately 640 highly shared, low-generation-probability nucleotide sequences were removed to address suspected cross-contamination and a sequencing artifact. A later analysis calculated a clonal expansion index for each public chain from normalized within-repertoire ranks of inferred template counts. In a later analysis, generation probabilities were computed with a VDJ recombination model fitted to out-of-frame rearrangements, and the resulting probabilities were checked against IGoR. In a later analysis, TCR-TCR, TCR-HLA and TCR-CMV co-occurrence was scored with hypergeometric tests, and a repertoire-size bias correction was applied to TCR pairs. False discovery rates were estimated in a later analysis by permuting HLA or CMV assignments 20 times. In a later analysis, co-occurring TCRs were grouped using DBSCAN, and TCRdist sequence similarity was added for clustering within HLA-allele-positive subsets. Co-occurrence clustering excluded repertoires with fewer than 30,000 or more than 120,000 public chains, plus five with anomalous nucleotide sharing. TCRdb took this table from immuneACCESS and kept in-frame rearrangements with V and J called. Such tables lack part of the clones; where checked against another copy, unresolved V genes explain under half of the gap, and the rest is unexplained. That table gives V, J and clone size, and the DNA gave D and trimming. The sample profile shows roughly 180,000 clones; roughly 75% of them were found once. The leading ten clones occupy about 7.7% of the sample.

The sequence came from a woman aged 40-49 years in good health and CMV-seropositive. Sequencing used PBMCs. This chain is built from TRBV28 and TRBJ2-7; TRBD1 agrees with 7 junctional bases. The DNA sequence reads TGTGCCAGCAGTTTCAGAGGTGGGATGACAGGGTCCAGGGAGCAGTACTTC. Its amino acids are CASSFRGGMTGSREQYF.